Below, 19 T cell receptor beta chains from the same sample are listed, as sequenced in a study of shared clonotypes between healthy human individuals. Naive CD8 cells, CD45RO-negative and positively selected for CCR7, excluded terminally differentiated effector memory CD45RA+ cells. TCRdb keeps only in-frame clones here, not all; method: immunoSEQ multiplex PCR. The sample records around 620,000 clones, 95% being singletons. Material for sequencing was naive CD8+ T cells sorted from blood. These receptor sequences come from a woman in her 30s in good health.

V and J are TRBV9 and TRBJ2-1; 7 bases are a match to TRBD2. Germline trimming cut 0 bases from V and 6 bases from J; bases unmatched to any gene: 12. The CDR3 length is 17 residues. Germline CDR1 and CDR2: SGDLS and YYNGEE. CDR3 nucleotide sequence: TGTGCCAGCAGCGTAGGTGGTCTAGGAGGGAGGGCCAATGAGCAGTTCTTC. Its translation: CASSVGGLGGRANEQFF.

This clone was picked up one time. The chain combines TRBV4-1 with TRBJ2-7; TRBD2 matches at 10 bases. CDR1 is MGHRA and CDR2 is YSYEKL in the germline V gene. The V segment lost 1 base and the J segment 4 bases; nucleotides outside the gene matches: 10. The CDR3 covers 17 residues. The CDR3 protein is CASSQGPASGGLYEQYF. The CDR3 nucleotides read TGCGCCAGCAGCCAAGGGCCCGCTAGCGGGGGCCTTTACGAGCAGTACTTC.

This chain uses TRBV11-2 with TRBJ2-1, with 11 bases aligning to TRBD2. The V gene end was trimmed by 4 bases and the J gene end by 5 bases; junction bases not matched to a gene: 10. This CDR3 is 17 amino acids long. Germline CDR1 reads SGHAT; CDR2 reads FQNNGV. CDR3 in DNA: TGTGCCAGCAGCTCAGCCCGTGGGACTAGCGGTAACAATGAGCAGTTCTTC. Amino acid sequence: CASSSARGTSGNNEQFF. Filled out from reference TRBV11-2 and TRBJ2-1, the complete variable domain reads EAGVAQSPRYKIIEKRQSVAFWCNPISGHATLYWYQQILGQGPKLLIQFQNNGVVDDSQLPKDRFSAERLKGVDSTLKIQPAKLEDSAVYLCASSSARGTSGNNEQFFGPGTRLTVL.

The chain links TRBV30 to TRBJ2-7; D is unclear. The CDR3 extends over 13 amino acids. Trimming pared 0 bases from V and 3 bases from J, leaving 9 bases between. Germline CDR1 and CDR2: GTSNPN and SVGIG (reference sequence). The CDR3 bases are TGTGCCTGGAGTGTTGGCCGGGTCTACGAGCAGTACTTC. This codes for CAWSVGRVYEQYF.

The chain employs TRBV6-5 and TRBJ2-7; 7 nucleotides align to TRBD1. With 0 bases clipped from V and 4 bases from J, the junction kept 9 bases outside the gene matches. This CDR3 is 16 amino acids long. CDR1 is MNHEY, CDR2 SVGAGI, per germline. CDR3 protein: CASSYSSGVRGYEQYF. CDR3 bases: TGTGCCAGCAGTTACTCCTCCGGGGTCAGGGGGTACGAGCAGTACTTC.

The V call is TRBV7-8, the J call TRBJ2-7, with D possibly matching TRBD1 (6 bases). The CDR3 is 16 amino acids. Germline CDR1 is SGHVS and CDR2 is FQNEAQ. The ends were cut back, 1 base at V and 5 bases at J, with 18 bases in the middle. The CDR3 DNA reads TGTGCCAGCAGCTTAGGGACGGCAGGGGAGAGGCACGAGCAGTACTTC. Translated: CASSLGTAGERHEQYF.

This chain links TRBV5-6 with TRBJ2-7; weak D call: TRBD1 (5 bases). The germline V gene has CDR1 SGHDT and CDR2 YYEEEE. The V end lost 4 bases, the J end lost 0 bases, and 11 bases lay between the germline ends. The CDR3 has 14 amino acids. CDR3 sequence: CASSAWGSSYEQYF. The CDR3 DNA reads TGTGCCAGCAGCGCGTGGGGCAGCTCCTACGAGCAGTACTTC.

The chain uses TRBV27 and TRBJ1-5; maybe TRBD1 (6 bases). Germline V gives CDR1 MNHEY, CDR2 SMNVEV (reference sequence). This CDR3 has 17 amino acids. Trimming pared 6 bases from V and 6 bases from J, leaving 24 bases between. In DNA form, the CDR3 reads TGTGCCAGCAGGGACGTTTGGGACACCCAGGAAGGTCAGCCCCAGCATTTT. Its translation: CASRDVWDTQEGQPQHF.

V and J are TRBV27 and TRBJ2-7, with 7 bases aligning to TRBD2. The CDR3 is 14 amino acids. Per germline, CDR1 MNHEY and CDR2 SMNVEV (reference sequence). J gave up 3 bases and V 2 bases, and 4 bases lay outside the gene matches. CDR3 nucleotides: TGTGCCAGCAGTTTAGCGGGAGAATACTACGAGCAGTACTTC. This gives the protein CASSLAGEYYEQYF.

The chain is built from TRBV28 and TRBJ2-1; D remains unclear. The CDR3 spans 14 residues. Germline CDR1 and CDR2: MDHEN and SYDVKM. V lost 3 bases and J lost 0, with 6 bases in between. The CDR3 loop is CASSFLSSYNEQFF. CDR3 in DNA: TGTGCCAGCAGTTTCTTAAGCTCCTACAATGAGCAGTTCTTC.

V is TRBV11-2 and J is TRBJ2-5; D is possibly TRBD2 (6 bases). Germline V gene lookup returns CDR1 SGHAT and CDR2 FQNNGV. Trimming took off 6 bases at V and 5 bases at J, with 13 bases between the two ends. The CDR3 spans 13 residues. CDR3 nucleotide sequence: TGTGCCAGCAGGCAGGGAGGACGGGAGACCCAGTACTTC. Translation: CASRQGGRETQYF.

This chain connects TRBV27 to TRBJ1-4, with a tentative D call TRBD1 (5 bases). Deletions cut 0 bases from V and 7 bases from J, with 15 bases between. The CDR3 is 16 amino acids. From germline, CDR1 is MNHEY and CDR2 SMNVEV (reference sequence). The CDR3 protein is CASSLSPAGRLEKLFF. The CDR3 DNA reads TGTGCCAGCAGTTTATCGCCGGCAGGGCGGCTTGAAAAACTGTTTTTT.

A single count supports this clone. The J gene is TRBJ1-4, the V gene TRBV6-5, with no clear D. Germline assignment: CDR1 MNHEY and CDR2 SVGAGI. The CDR3 covers 13 residues. V was pared by 5 bases and J by 8 bases, with 12 bases between. The CDR3 DNA reads as TGTGCCAGCAGTCCCACTGAACGAGAAAAACTGTTTTTT. Translated, it gives CASSPTEREKLFF.

This sequence joins TRBV4-1 and TRBJ2-1, with a weak D call TRBD2 (6 bases). The CDR3 spans 15 residues. Trimming pared 0 bases from V and 8 bases from J, leaving 14 bases between. Germline CDR1 is MGHRA and CDR2 is YSYEKL. This CDR3 reads CASSQDGGWFDEQFF. As DNA, the CDR3 is TGCGCCAGCAGCCAAGATGGGGGGTGGTTTGATGAGCAGTTCTTC.

This chain joins TRBV25-1 and TRBJ1-1; TRBD1 is a possible D gene (5 bases). The germline V gene has CDR1 MGHDK and CDR2 SYGVNS. Trimming stripped 1 base from V and 0 bases from J, with 12 bases between. CDR3 size: 16 residues. The CDR3: CASSEWGSSMNTEAFF. Here the CDR3 DNA reads TGTGCCAGCAGTGAATGGGGCAGCTCAATGAACACTGAAGCTTTCTTT.

The CDR3 protein is CASSEGLAGDPDTQYF. The CDR3 nucleotides read TGCGCCAGCAGTGAGGGACTAGCGGGAGATCCGGATACGCAGTATTTT. This chain joins TRBV10-1 and TRBJ2-3, with 13 bases fitting TRBD2. V trimming: 2 bases; J trimming: 6 bases; junction bases outside the gene matches: 5. The CDR3 runs to 16 residues. Germline CDR1 reads WNHNN; CDR2 reads SYGVQD (reference sequence).

The CDR3 DNA sequence: TGTGCCACCAACCCGGGACTAGCGGTATCCTACAATGAGCAGTTCTTC. Translated: CATNPGLAVSYNEQFF. The chain carries TRBV15 and TRBJ2-1; 11 bases match TRBD2. The germline gives CDR1 LNHNV, CDR2 YYDKDF (reference sequence). The CDR3 sequence is 16 residues long. The V gene end was trimmed by 7 bases and the J gene end by 1 base; junction bases not matched to a gene: 6.

The chain joins TRBV27 to TRBJ1-5, with D unclear. This CDR3 is built from 15 residues. Germline CDR1 reads MNHEY; CDR2 reads SMNVEV (reference sequence). V was pared by 5 bases and J by 4 bases, with 15 bases between. The CDR3 loop is CASSRSPAGNQPQHF. In DNA form, the CDR3 reads TGTGCCAGCAGTCGCTCCCCCGCGGGTAATCAGCCCCAGCATTTT.

This chain uses TRBV28 with TRBJ2-2; D might be TRBD1 (6 bases). The V end lost 3 bases, the J end lost 7 bases, and 12 bases lay between the germline ends. The CDR3 consists of 14 residues. Germline V lookup: CDR1 MDHEN, CDR2 SYDVKM. The CDR3 region has the DNA TGTGCCAGCAGTTTTTGGACAGTTGACGGGGAGCTGTTTTTT. Translation: CASSFWTVDGELFF.